Below, one T cell receptor beta chain is given with its context. The data were taken from a study of blood T cell repertoires in COVID-19. Here immunoSEQ multiplex PCR was the method, and the copy in TCRdb shows in-frame clones only, minus some. The sample comprises around 140,000 clones, 85% to 90% of which are singletons, and roughly a sixth rests with the top ten. This CDR3 region has 15 residues. Germline-derived CDR1 and CDR2 are SGHVS and FQNEAQ. V shed 4 bases and J 4 bases; nucleotides not matched to a gene: 4. The receptor was isolated from a man aged 50-59 years with active or convalescent COVID-19. The chain combines TRBV7-8 with TRBJ2-1; 10 bases map to TRBD1. Sequencing was performed on peripheral blood. The CDR3 region has the DNA TGTGCCAGCAGCTCCCGGGACAGGGGATACAATGAGCAGTTCTTC. Its protein product is CASSSRDRGYNEQFF.